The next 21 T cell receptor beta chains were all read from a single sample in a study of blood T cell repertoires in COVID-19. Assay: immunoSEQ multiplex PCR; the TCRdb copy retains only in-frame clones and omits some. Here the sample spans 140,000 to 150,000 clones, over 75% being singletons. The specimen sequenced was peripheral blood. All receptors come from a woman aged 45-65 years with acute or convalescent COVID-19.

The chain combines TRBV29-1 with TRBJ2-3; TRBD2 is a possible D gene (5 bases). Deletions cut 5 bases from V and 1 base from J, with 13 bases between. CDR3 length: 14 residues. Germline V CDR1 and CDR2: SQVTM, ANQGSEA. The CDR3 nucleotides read TGCAGCGTTCGGACTTCACCTGGCACAGATACGCAGTATTTT. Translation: CSVRTSPGTDTQYF.

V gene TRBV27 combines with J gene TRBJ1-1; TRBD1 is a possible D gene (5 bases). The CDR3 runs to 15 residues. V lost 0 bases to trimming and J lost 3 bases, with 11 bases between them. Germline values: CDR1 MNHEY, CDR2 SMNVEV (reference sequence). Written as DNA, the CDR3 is TGTGCCAGCAGTTTATCCCCCCTAGGGGACACTGAAGCTTTCTTT. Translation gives CASSLSPLGDTEAFF.

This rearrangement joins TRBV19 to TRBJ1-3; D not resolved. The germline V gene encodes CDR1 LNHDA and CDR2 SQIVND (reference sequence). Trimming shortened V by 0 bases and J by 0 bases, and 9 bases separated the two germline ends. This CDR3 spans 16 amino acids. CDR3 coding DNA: TGTGCCAGTAGTATAGACGCCACTGACTCTGGAAACACCATATATTTT. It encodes CASSIDATDSGNTIYF.

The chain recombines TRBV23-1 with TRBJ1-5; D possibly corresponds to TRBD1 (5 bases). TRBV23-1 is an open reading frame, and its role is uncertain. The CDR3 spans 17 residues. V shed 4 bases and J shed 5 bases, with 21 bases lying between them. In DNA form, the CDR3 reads TGCGCCAGCAGTCGAAAAGGGAAGGGGTGGAAGTATCAGCCCCAGCATTTT. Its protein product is CASSRKGKGWKYQPQHF.

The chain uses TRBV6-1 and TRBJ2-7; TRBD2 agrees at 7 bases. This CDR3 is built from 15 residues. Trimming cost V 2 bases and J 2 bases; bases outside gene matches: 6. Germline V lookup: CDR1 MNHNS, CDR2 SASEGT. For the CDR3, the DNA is TGTGCCAGCAGTGAAACTCAGGGAGGGACCTACGAGCAGTACTTC. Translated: CASSETQGGTYEQYF.

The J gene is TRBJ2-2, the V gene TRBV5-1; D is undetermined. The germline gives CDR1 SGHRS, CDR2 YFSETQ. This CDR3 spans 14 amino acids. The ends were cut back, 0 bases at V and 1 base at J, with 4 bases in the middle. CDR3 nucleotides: TGCGCCAGCAGCTTGGGCGGGAACACCGGGGAGCTGTTTTTT. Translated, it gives CASSLGGNTGELFF.

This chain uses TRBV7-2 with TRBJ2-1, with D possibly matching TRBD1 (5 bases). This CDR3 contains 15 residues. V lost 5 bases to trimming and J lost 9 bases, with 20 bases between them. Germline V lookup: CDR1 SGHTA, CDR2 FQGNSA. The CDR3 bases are TGTGCCAGCAGCCTTGGGGCGCACGAGCTTGGTGAGCAGTTCTTC. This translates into CASSLGAHELGEQFF.

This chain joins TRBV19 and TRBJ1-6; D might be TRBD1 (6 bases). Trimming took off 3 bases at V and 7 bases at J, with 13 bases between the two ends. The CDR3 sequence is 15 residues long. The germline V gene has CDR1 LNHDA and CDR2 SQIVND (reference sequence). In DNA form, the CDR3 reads TGTGCCAGTAGTATGGATTGGGGACAAAATTCACCCCTCCACTTT. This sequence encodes CASSMDWGQNSPLHF.

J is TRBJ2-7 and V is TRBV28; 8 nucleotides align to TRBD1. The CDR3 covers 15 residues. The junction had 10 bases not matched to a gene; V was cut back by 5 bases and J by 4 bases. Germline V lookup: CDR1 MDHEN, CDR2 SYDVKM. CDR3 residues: CASSRPQGALYEQYF. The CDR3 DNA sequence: TGTGCCAGCAGTAGACCTCAGGGGGCTCTGTACGAGCAGTACTTC.

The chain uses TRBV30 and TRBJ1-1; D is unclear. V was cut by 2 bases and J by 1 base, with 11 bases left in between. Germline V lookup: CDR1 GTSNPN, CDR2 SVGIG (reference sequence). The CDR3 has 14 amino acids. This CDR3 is CAWSLSVGNTEAFF. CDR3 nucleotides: TGTGCCTGGAGTTTGAGCGTGGGGAACACTGAAGCTTTCTTT.

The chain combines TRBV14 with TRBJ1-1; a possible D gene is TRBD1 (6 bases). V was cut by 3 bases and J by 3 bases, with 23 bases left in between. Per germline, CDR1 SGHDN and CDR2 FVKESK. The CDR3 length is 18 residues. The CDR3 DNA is TGTGCCAGCAGCCAGACAGGTCCCTACCCGTTAGGTTACACTGAAGCTTTCTTT. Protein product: CASSQTGPYPLGYTEAFF. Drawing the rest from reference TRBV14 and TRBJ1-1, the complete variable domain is EAGVTQFPSHSVIEKGQTVTLRCDPISGHDNLYWYRRVMGKEIKFLLHFVKESKQDESGMPNNRFLAERTGGTYSTLKVQPAELEDSGVYFCASSQTGPYPLGYTEAFFGQGTRLTVV.

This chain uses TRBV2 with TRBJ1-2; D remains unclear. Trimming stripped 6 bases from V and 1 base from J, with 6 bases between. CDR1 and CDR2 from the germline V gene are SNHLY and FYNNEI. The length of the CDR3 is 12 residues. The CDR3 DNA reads TGTGCCAGCAGGGGCAGTAACTATGGCTACACCTTC. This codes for CASRGSNYGYTF.

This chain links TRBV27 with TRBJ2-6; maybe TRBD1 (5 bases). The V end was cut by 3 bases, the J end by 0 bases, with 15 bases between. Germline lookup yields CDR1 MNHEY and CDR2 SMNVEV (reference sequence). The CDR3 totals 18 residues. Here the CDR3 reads CASSFRGQKFSGANVLTF. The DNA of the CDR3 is TGTGCCAGCAGTTTTCGAGGACAAAAGTTCTCTGGGGCCAACGTCCTGACTTTC.

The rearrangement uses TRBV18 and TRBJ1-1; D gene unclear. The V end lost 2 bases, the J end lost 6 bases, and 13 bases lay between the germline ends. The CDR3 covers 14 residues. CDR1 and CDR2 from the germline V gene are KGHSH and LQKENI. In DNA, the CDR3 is TGTGCCAGCTCACCAGGGAGGGAGGTCGCTGAAGCTTTCTTT. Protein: CASSPGREVAEAFF.

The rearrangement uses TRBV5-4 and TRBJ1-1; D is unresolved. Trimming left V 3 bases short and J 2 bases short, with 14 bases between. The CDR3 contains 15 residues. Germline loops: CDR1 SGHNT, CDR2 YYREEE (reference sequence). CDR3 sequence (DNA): TGTGCCAGCAGCTCCCCCTATCCTAGAAACACTGAAGCTTTCTTT. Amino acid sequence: CASSSPYPRNTEAFF.

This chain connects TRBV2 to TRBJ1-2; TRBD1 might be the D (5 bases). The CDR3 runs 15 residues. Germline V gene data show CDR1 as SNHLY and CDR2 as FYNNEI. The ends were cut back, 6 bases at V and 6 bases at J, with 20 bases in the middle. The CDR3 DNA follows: TGTGCCAGCAGCCGACAGACCCGATCCGCAGATGGCTACACCTTC. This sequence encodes CASSRQTRSADGYTF.

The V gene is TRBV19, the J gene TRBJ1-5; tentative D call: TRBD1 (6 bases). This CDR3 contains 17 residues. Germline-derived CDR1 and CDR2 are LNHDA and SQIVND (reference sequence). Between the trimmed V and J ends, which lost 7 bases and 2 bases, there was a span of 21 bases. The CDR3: CASTSWGQGRGNQPQHF. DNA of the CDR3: TGTGCCAGTACTTCGTGGGGGCAGGGTCGGGGCAATCAGCCCCAGCATTTT.

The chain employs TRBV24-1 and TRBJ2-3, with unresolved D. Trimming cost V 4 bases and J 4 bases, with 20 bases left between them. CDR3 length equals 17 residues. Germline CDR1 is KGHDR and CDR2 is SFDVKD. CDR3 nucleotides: TGTGCCACCAGTGAGTCCCGGGTGGCGGATCGGCCAGATACGCAGTATTTT. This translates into CATSESRVADRPDTQYF.

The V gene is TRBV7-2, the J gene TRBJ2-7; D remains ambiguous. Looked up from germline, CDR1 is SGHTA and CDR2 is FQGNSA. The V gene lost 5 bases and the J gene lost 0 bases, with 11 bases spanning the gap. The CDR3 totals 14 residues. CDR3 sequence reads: CASSPRGSSYEQYF. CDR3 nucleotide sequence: TGTGCCAGCAGCCCCCGTGGCTCCTCCTACGAGCAGTACTTC. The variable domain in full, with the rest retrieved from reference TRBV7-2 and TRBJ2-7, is GAGVSQSPSNKVTEKGKDVELRCDPISGHTALYWYRQSLGQGLEFLIYFQGNSAPDKSGLPSDRFSAERTGGSVSTLTIQRTQQEDSAVYLCASSPRGSSYEQYFGPGTRLTVT.

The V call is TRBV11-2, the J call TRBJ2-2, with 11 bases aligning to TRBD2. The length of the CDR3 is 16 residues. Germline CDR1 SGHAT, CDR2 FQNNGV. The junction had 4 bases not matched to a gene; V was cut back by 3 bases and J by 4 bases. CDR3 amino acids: CASSFGLAGFTGELFF. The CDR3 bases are TGTGCCAGCAGCTTTGGACTAGCGGGTTTCACCGGGGAGCTGTTTTTT.

The CDR3 DNA reads TGTGCCATCAGTGAGTCGACGATGCGGGGGACAAGAAACACCATATATTTT. Its translation is CAISESTMRGTRNTIYF. This chain uses TRBV10-3 with TRBJ1-3; the D gene is possibly TRBD1 (6 bases). The V gene lost 0 bases and the J gene lost 5 bases, with 17 bases spanning the gap. The CDR3 is 17 residues long. Germline CDR1 ENHRY, CDR2 SYGVKD.